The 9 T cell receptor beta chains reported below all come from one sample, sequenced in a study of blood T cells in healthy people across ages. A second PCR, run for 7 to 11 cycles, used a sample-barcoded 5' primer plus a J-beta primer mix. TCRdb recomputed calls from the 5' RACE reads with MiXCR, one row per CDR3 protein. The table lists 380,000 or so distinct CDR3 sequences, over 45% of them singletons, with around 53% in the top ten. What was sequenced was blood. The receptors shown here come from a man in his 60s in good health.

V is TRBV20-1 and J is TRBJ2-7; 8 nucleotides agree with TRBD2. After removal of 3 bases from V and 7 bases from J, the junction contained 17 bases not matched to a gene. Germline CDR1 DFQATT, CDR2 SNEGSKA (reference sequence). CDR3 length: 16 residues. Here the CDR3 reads CSARVPLAGIYNEQYF. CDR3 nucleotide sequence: TGCAGTGCTAGGGTCCCCTTAGCGGGGATATACAATGAGCAGTACTTC.

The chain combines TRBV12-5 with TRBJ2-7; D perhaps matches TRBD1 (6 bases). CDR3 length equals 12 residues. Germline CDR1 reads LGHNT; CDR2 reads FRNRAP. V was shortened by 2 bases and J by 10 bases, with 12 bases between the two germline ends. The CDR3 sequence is CASGLLRGLQYF. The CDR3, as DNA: TGTGCTAGTGGTTTGCTCAGGGGTCTTCAGTACTTC.

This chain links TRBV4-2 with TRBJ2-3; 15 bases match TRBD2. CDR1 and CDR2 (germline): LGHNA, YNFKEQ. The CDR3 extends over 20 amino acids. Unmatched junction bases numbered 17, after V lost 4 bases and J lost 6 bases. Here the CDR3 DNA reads TGTGCCAGCAGCCCAGCCGGGACTAGCGGGGGGAATGGCGTCTCCGATACGCAGTATTTT. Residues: CASSPAGTSGGNGVSDTQYF.

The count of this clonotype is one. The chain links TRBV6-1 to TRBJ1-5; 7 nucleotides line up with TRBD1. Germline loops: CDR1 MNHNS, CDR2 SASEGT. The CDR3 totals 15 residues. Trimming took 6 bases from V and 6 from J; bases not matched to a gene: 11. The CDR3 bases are TGTGCCAGCAGAGAGAACAGGGGTAGAGGTCAGCCCCAGCATTTT. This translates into CASRENRGRGQPQHF.

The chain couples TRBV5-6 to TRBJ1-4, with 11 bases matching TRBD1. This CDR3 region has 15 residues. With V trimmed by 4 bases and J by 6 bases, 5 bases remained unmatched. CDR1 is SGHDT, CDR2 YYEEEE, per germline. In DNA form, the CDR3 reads TGTGCCAGCAGCCCCACGGGACAGGGGGATGAAAAACTGTTTTTT. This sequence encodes CASSPTGQGDEKLFF.

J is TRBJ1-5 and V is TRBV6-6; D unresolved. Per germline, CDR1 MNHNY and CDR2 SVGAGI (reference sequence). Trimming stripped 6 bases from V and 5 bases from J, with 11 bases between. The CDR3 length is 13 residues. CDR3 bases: TGTGCCAGCAGACAAATGGGCCATCAGCCCCAGCATTTT. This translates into CASRQMGHQPQHF.

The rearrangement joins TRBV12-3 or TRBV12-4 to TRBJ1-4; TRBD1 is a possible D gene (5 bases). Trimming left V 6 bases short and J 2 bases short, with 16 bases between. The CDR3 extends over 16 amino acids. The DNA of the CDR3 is TGTGCCAGCAGGTCTTCAGAACGGGGGACTAATGAAAAACTGTTTTTT. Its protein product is CASRSSERGTNEKLFF.

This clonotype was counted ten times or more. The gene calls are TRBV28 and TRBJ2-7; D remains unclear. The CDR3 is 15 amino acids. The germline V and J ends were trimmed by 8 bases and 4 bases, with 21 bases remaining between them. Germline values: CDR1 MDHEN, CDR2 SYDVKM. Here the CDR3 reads CASLPLQVRDYEQYF. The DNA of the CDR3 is TGTGCCAGCCTCCCCCTCCAGGTGCGTGATTACGAGCAGTACTTC.

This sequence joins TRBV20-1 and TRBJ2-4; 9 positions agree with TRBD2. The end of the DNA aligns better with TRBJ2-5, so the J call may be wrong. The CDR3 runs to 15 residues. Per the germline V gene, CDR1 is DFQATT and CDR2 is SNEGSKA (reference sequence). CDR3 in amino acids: CSAKTGTSRFETQYF. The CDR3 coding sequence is TGCAGTGCTAAAACAGGGACTAGCCGGTTTGAGACCCAGTACTTC.